What follows are 28 T cell receptor beta chains derived from one specimen sequenced in a study of CD8+CD57+ T cells in acquired aplastic anemia. Previously, flow cytometry had revealed CD8+CD57+ cell expansion in the patients chosen for sequencing. It was genomic DNA that served as the template for profiling TCR beta VDJ and CDR3. Each CDR3 protein is one row after TCRdb ran MiXCR on the reads. In the table there are 130,000 or so distinct CDR3 sequences, 50% to 70% of which are singletons. What was sequenced was sorted CD4+, CD8+, or CD8+CD57+ T cells (not recorded which) from PBMCs. The receptors come from a human donor with aplastic anemia.

The gene calls are TRBV6-4 and TRBJ1-1; tentative D call: TRBD1 (6 bases). Deletions cut 8 bases from V and 6 bases from J, with 19 bases between. This CDR3 is 14 amino acids long. CDR1 is MRHNA and CDR2 is SNTAGT in the germline V gene. The CDR3 sequence: CASALDRLAAEAFF. The CDR3 DNA reads as TGTGCCAGCGCCCTGGACAGACTTGCGGCTGAAGCTTTCTTT.

This clonotype is a singleton in its sample. The J gene is TRBJ1-2, the V gene TRBV25-1; 8 positions agree with TRBD1. Per germline, CDR1 MGHDK and CDR2 SYGVNS. This CDR3 has 17 residues. After removal of 4 bases from V and 1 base from J, the junction contained 11 bases not matched to a gene. In nucleotides, the CDR3 is TGTGCCAGCAGTGGGTCGCTGGGGACAGGAGATAACTATGGCTACACCTTC. It codes for CASSGSLGTGDNYGYTF.

This clonotype has a handful of counts. This clone may be a read error of a much larger clone one base away. The chain joins TRBV7-2 to TRBJ1-1; D is unresolved. CDR1 and CDR2 (germline): SGHTA, FQGNSA. CDR3 length: 15 amino acids. The CDR3 bases are TGTGCCAGCAGCCGGAACTGGGCCATGAACACTGACGCTTTCTTT. Its protein product is CASSRNWAMNTDAFF.

There are many counts of this clonotype. CDR3 nucleotides: TGTGCCAGCAGCTTGACAGACGAGCAGTACTTC. Translation: CASSLTDEQYF. V usage is TRBV5-6 and J usage is TRBJ2-7; D uncertain. Per germline, CDR1 SGHDT and CDR2 YYEEEE. The CDR3 is 11 amino acids. V was shortened by 1 base and J by 5 bases, with 4 bases between the two germline ends.

The chain links TRBV7-9 to TRBJ2-7; TRBD1 matches at 7 bases. After removal of 5 bases from V and 5 bases from J, the junction contained 3 bases not matched to a gene. Per germline, CDR1 SEHNR and CDR2 FQNEAQ (reference sequence). The CDR3 runs to 12 residues. This CDR3 is CASSPDRDEQYF. As DNA, the CDR3 is TGTGCCAGCAGCCCCGACAGGGACGAGCAGTACTTC.

The CDR3 protein is CAISDGTYEQYF. CDR3 coding DNA: TGTGCCATCAGCGACGGTACCTACGAGCAGTACTTC. V and J are TRBV10-3 and TRBJ2-7, with D uncertain. Germline-derived CDR1 and CDR2 are ENHRY and SYGVKD. This CDR3 has 12 residues. V was cut by 6 bases and J by 2 bases, with 8 bases left in between.

Turning to this clonotype: One base away lies a much larger clone, so this may be a sequencing read error. V gene TRBV5-6 combines with J gene TRBJ2-7, with TRBD1 matching over 7 bases. This CDR3 spans 13 amino acids. The V gene's germline CDR1 is SGHDT and CDR2 YYEEEE. V dropped 4 bases and J dropped 3; count of bases not matched to a gene: 4. CDR3 in amino acids: CASSEGTVYEQYF. CDR3 in DNA: TGTGCCAGCAGCGAAGGGACAGTCTACGAGCAGTACTTC. The entire variable domain, with the rest obtained from reference TRBV5-6 and TRBJ2-7, is as follows: DAGVTQSPTHLIKTRGQQVTLRCSPKSGHDTVSWYQQALGQGPQFIFQYYEEEERQRGNFPDRFSGHQFPNYSSELNVNALLLGDSALYLCASSEGTVYEQYFGPGTRLTVT.

The gene calls are TRBV20-1 and TRBJ2-7; TRBD1 matches at 7 bases. V lost 5 bases, J lost 2 bases, and 6 bases stayed unmatched. The CDR3 totals 13 residues. Germline V gene data show CDR1 as DFQATT and CDR2 as SNEGSKA (reference sequence). DNA for the CDR3: TGCAGTGCTCACAGGGGCAGAACCTACGAGCAGTACTTC. Its protein is CSAHRGRTYEQYF.

This clonotype came up a few times. The chain carries TRBV12-3 or TRBV12-4 and TRBJ1-6; D unresolved. V was clipped by 2 bases and J by 0 bases, with 8 bases between them. The CDR3 is 16 amino acids. The CDR3 DNA reads TGTGCCAGCAGTTTAATACGTAGCTCCTATAATTCACCCCTCCACTTT. Translated, it gives CASSLIRSSYNSPLHF.

In its sample, this clonotype was seen a few times. The chain couples TRBV15 to TRBJ2-7; D is undetermined. The V gene's germline CDR1 is LNHNV and CDR2 YYDKDF (reference sequence). CDR3 length: 13 amino acids. Trimming shortened V by 0 bases and J by 4 bases, and 7 bases separated the two germline ends. Here the CDR3 DNA reads TGTGCCACCAGCAGAGATCCAGATTACGAGCAGTACTTC. This sequence encodes CATSRDPDYEQYF.

This chain connects TRBV2 to TRBJ1-5; D perhaps matches TRBD1 (5 bases). V lost 7 bases and J lost 6, with 16 bases in between. CDR3 length: 14 amino acids. Germline loops: CDR1 SNHLY, CDR2 FYNNEI. CDR3: CASNGGQGGQPQHF. The CDR3 DNA reads TGTGCCAGCAATGGTGGGCAGGGCGGTCAGCCCCAGCATTTT.

The chain recombines TRBV5-1 with TRBJ2-7; D is possibly TRBD1 (5 bases). This CDR3 has 14 residues. Per germline, CDR1 SGHRS and CDR2 YFSETQ. Trimming cost V 4 bases and J 3 bases, with 14 bases left between them. The CDR3, as DNA: TGCGCCAGCAGCCTGAACCCGCAGGGCTACGAGCAGTACTTC. This sequence encodes CASSLNPQGYEQYF.

This clonotype has a count of ten or more. In DNA form, the CDR3 reads TGCAGCACCAGTACAGGACCATATGGCTACACCTTC. Translated: CSTSTGPYGYTF. The gene calls are TRBV29-1 and TRBJ1-2; D may be TRBD1 (5 bases). The germline V gene has CDR1 SQVTM and CDR2 ANQGSEA. The CDR3 totals 12 residues. Trimming left V 8 bases short and J 5 bases short, with 15 bases between.

This chain connects TRBV24-1 to TRBJ2-5; perhaps TRBD1 as D (6 bases). The CDR3 has 12 residues. Germline CDR1 KGHDR, CDR2 SFDVKD. Trimming pared 9 bases from V and 2 bases from J, leaving 9 bases between. In DNA, the CDR3 is TGTGCCACCGGACAGAATCAAGAGACCCAGTACTTC. This encodes CATGQNQETQYF.

This clonotype was seen repeatedly, ten times or more. The rearrangement joins TRBV6-5 to TRBJ2-7, with D hard to call. Deletions cut 0 bases from V and 2 bases from J, with 11 bases between. Germline V CDR1 and CDR2: MNHEY, SVGAGI. The CDR3 extends over 15 amino acids. The CDR3 sequence: CASSYSTGYPYEQYF. As DNA, the CDR3 is TGTGCCAGCAGTTACTCGACCGGGTACCCCTACGAGCAGTACTTC.

The chain is built from TRBV9 and TRBJ2-1; a possible D gene is TRBD2 (5 bases). The CDR3 is 15 amino acids. The ends were cut back, 4 bases at V and 9 bases at J, with 20 bases in the middle. In germline, CDR1 is SGDLS, CDR2 YYNGEE. CDR3 region: CASSPRGNMNTEQFF. For the CDR3, the DNA is TGTGCCAGCAGCCCTCGAGGGAATATGAACACTGAGCAGTTCTTC.

The chain has TRBV6-1 and TRBJ1-6; no clear D gene. There are 12 residues in the CDR3. Germline V lookup: CDR1 MNHNS, CDR2 SASEGT. Trimming pared 6 bases from V and 12 bases from J, leaving 12 bases between. CDR3 sequence reads: CASSVPNGPLHF. The CDR3 nucleotides are TGTGCCAGCAGCGTCCCCAATGGACCCCTCCACTTT.

The chain is built from TRBV5-1 and TRBJ2-7; D not certain. CDR1 and CDR2 from the germline V gene are SGHRS and YFSETQ. The V and J ends lost 1 base and 1 base respectively, with 6 bases between them. The CDR3 contains 13 residues. The CDR3 sequence: CASSLLQSYEQYF. In DNA form, the CDR3 reads TGCGCCAGCAGCTTGCTACAGTCCTACGAGCAGTACTTC. Supplemented by reference TRBV5-1 and TRBJ2-7, the full variable domain reads KAGVTQTPRYLIKTRGQQVTLSCSPISGHRSVSWYQQTPGQGLQFLFEYFSETQRNKGNFPGRFSGRQFSNSRSEMNVSTLELGDSALYLCASSLLQSYEQYFGPGTRLTVT.

The table lists this clonotype with many counts. This sequence joins TRBV27 and TRBJ1-2; perhaps TRBD1 as D (5 bases). V lost 4 bases to trimming and J lost 6 bases, with 6 bases between them. This CDR3 has 11 residues. Germline values: CDR1 MNHEY, CDR2 SMNVEV (reference sequence). The CDR3 sequence is CASSSGNGYTF. CDR3 sequence (DNA): TGTGCCAGCAGTTCAGGGAATGGCTACACCTTC.

The rearrangement links TRBV11-2 to TRBJ1-5; D is perhaps TRBD1 (6 bases). This CDR3 has 15 residues. Looked up from germline, CDR1 is SGHAT and CDR2 is FQNNGV. V was clipped by 0 bases and J by 6 bases, with 12 bases between them. CDR3 sequence: CASSLEQGGPQPQHF. Here the CDR3 DNA reads TGTGCCAGCAGCTTAGAACAGGGAGGCCCTCAGCCCCAGCATTTT.

The chain recombines TRBV11-1 with TRBJ2-1; TRBD2 agrees at 8 bases. The V gene end was trimmed by 5 bases and the J gene end by 10 bases; junction bases not matched to a gene: 16. CDR1 SGHAT and CDR2 FQDESV come from the germline V gene (reference sequence). CDR3 size: 16 residues. CDR3 nucleotide sequence: TGTGCCAGCAGCCAGCCCGGGACTAGACCGGCAGAGGAGCAGTTCTTC. Its protein is CASSQPGTRPAEEQFF.

The table lists this clonotype with many counts. The V and J genes are TRBV5-4 and TRBJ2-5, with D perhaps matching TRBD1 (5 bases). This CDR3 comprises 14 residues. V lost 0 bases and J lost 0, with 6 bases in between. The germline gives CDR1 SGHNT, CDR2 YYREEE (reference sequence). Written as DNA, the CDR3 is TGTGCCAGCAGCTTGGGGGGCTACCAAGAGACCCAGTACTTC. Translating gives CASSLGGYQETQYF.

This clonotype was counted only a few times. The chain uses TRBV10-3 and TRBJ1-1; D is unresolved. V lost 5 bases, J lost 5 bases, and 12 bases lay in between. The germline V gene has CDR1 ENHRY and CDR2 SYGVKD. The CDR3 runs to 13 residues. CDR3 amino acids: CAISWGERTEAFF. The CDR3 nucleotides are TGTGCCATCAGTTGGGGAGAGAGGACTGAAGCTTTCTTT.

The V call is TRBV10-3, the J call TRBJ1-5; D perhaps matches TRBD1 (5 bases). Looked up from germline, CDR1 is ENHRY and CDR2 is SYGVKD. Trimming took 2 bases from V and 0 from J, leaving 8 bases between them. This CDR3 contains 15 residues. The CDR3 reads CAISEDSDSNQPQHF. The CDR3 DNA reads as TGTGCCATCAGTGAGGACAGCGATAGCAATCAGCCCCAGCATTTT.

This clonotype qualifies as medium-sized. The V call is TRBV7-9, the J call TRBJ1-2, with D uncertain. The V gene's germline CDR1 is SEHNR and CDR2 FQNEAQ (reference sequence). The germline V and J ends were trimmed by 5 bases and 3 bases, with 7 bases remaining between them. The CDR3 is 12 residues long. The CDR3 protein is CASSGLDYGYTF. The CDR3 region has the DNA TGTGCCAGCAGCGGCCTCGACTATGGCTACACCTTC.

This clonotype was picked up many times. Here the CDR3 reads CASSLEAGEAYEQFF. The DNA of the CDR3 is TGTGCCAGCAGCTTAGAAGCGGGAGAGGCTTATGAGCAGTTCTTC. The J gene is TRBJ2-1, the V gene TRBV11-2; 8 bases align to TRBD2. CDR1 SGHAT and CDR2 FQNNGV come from the germline V gene. The CDR3 length is 15 residues. The V gene end was trimmed by 0 bases and the J gene end by 8 bases; junction bases not matched to a gene: 6.

This clonotype was seen many times. The chain carries TRBV13 and TRBJ2-7; 7 positions agree with TRBD2. This CDR3 region has 16 residues. V shed 0 bases and J 3 bases; nucleotides not matched to a gene: 8. The germline CDR1 and CDR2 sequences are PRHDT and FYEKMQ (reference sequence). The CDR3 spells CASSLGTGTTFYEQYF. CDR3 sequence (DNA): TGTGCCAGCAGCTTAGGAACCGGGACTACCTTCTACGAGCAGTACTTC.

A few counts support this clonotype. The chain joins TRBV6-5 to TRBJ1-3; D is undetermined. Germline lookup yields CDR1 MNHEY and CDR2 SVGAGI. Trimming shortened V by 4 bases and J by 0 bases, and 10 bases separated the two germline ends. This CDR3 is built from 15 residues. This CDR3 is CASSSGPGSGNTIYF. The DNA of the CDR3 is TGTGCCAGCAGTTCCGGTCCGGGCTCTGGAAACACCATATATTTT.